There are many counts of the clone carrying this TCR beta chain. The CDR3 is made up of 15 amino acids. Trimming took 3 bases from V and 7 from J; bases not matched to a gene: 12. Germline CDR1 SEHNR, CDR2 FQNEAQ (reference sequence). These data are taken from a study of T-cell reconstitution after alpha-beta-depleted transplantation in children. Unique molecular identifiers were incorporated when the TCRbeta library was constructed. TCRdb used MiXCR to reprocess the PCR reads, holding one entry per CDR3 protein. The data contain about 400,000 distinct CDR3 sequences, approximately 20% of them singletons.

This chain joins TRBV7-9 and TRBJ2-7; 7 bases align to TRBD1. Sample: PBMCs from the stem cell graft donor, taken from the stem cell graft. The clonotype comes from a human donor who donated a stem cell graft to a child with acute myeloid leukemia. CDR3 in amino acids: CASSLTAKGAEEQYF. The CDR3 nucleotides are TGTGCCAGCAGCTTGACTGCAAAGGGGGCCGAGGAGCAGTACTTC.